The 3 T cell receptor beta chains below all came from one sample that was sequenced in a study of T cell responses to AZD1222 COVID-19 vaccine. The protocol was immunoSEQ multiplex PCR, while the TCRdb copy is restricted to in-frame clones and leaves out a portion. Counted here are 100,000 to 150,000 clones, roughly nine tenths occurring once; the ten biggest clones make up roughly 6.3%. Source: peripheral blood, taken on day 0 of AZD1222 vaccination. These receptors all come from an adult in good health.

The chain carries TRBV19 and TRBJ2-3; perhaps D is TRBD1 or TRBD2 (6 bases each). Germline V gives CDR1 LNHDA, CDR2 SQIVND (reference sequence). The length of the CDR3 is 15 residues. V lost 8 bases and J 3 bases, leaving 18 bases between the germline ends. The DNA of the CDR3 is TGTGCCAGTGGCCTAGGAGGGGGTCATACAGATACGCAGTATTTT. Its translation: CASGLGGGHTDTQYF.

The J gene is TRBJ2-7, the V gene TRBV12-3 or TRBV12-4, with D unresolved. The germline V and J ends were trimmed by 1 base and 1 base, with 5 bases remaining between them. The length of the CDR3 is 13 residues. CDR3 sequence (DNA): TGTGCCAGCAGTTTAGTCCTTTCCTACGAGCAGTACTTC. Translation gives CASSLVLSYEQYF.

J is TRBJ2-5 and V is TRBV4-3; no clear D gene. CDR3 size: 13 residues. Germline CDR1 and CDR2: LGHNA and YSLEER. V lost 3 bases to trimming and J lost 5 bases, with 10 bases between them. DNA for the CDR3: TGCGCCAGCAGCCACAGGCCCAGGGAGACCCAGTACTTC. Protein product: CASSHRPRETQYF.